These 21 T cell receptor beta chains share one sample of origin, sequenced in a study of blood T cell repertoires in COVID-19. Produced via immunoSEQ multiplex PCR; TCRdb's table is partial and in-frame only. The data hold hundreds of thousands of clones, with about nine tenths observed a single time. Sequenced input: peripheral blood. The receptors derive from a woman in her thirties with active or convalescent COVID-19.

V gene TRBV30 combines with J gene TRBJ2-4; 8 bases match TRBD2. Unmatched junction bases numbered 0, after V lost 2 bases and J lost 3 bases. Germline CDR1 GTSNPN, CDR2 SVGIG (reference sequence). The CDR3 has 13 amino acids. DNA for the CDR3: TGTGCCTGGAGTACTAGCGGCAAAAACATTCAGTACTTC. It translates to CAWSTSGKNIQYF.

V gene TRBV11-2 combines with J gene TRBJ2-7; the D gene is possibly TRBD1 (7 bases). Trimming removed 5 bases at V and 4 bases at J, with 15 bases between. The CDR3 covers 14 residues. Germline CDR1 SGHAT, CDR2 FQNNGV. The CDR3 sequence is CASSPRDSGYEQYF. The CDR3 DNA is TGTGCCAGCAGCCCCCGGGACAGCGGGTACGAGCAGTACTTC.

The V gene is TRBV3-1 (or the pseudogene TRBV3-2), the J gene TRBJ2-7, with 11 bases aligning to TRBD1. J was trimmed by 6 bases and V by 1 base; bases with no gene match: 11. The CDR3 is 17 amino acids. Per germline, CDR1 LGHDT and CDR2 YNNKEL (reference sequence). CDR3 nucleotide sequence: TGTGCCAGCAGCCAAGGGGACGGCGTTGGACAGGGGGCCGAGCAGTACTTC. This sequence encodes CASSQGDGVGQGAEQYF.

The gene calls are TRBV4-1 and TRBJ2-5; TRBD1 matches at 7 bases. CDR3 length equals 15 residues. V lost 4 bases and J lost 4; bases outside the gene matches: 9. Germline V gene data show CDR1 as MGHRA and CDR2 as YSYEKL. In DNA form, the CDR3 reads TGCGCCAGCAGCCCAGACAGGGCATTGGGAGAGACCCAGTACTTC. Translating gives CASSPDRALGETQYF.

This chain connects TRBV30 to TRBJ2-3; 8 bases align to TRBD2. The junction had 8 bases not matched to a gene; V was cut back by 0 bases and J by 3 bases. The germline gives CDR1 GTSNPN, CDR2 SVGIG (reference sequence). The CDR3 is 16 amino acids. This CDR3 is CAWSVRSSGRTDTQYF. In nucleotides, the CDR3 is TGTGCCTGGAGTGTACGGTCTAGCGGGCGAACAGATACGCAGTATTTT. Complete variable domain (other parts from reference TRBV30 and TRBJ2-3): SQTIHQWPATLVQPVGSPLSLECTVEGTSNPNLYWYRQAAGRGLQLLFYSVGIGQISSEVPQNLSASRPQDRQFILSSKKLLLSDSGFYLCAWSVRSSGRTDTQYFGPGTRLTVL.

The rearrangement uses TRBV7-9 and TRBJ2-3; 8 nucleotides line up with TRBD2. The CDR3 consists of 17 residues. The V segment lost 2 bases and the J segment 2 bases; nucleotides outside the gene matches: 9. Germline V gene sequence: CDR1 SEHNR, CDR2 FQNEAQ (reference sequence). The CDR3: CASSLKASGFHTDTQYF. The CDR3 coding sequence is TGTGCCAGCAGCTTAAAGGCTAGCGGGTTTCACACAGATACGCAGTATTTT. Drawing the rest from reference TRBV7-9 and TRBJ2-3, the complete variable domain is DTGVSQNPRHKITKRGQNVTFRCDPISEHNRLYWYRQTLGQGPEFLTYFQNEAQLEKSRLLSDRFSAERPKGSFSTLEIQRTEQGDSAMYLCASSLKASGFHTDTQYFGPGTRLTVL.

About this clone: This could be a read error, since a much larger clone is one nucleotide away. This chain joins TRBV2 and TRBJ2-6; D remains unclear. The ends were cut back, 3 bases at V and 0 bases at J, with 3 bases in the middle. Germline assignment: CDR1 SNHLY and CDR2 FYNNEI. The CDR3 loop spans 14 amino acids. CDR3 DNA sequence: TGTGCCAGCAGTGAGAGCTCTGGGGCCAACGTCCTGACTTTC. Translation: CASSESSGANVLTF. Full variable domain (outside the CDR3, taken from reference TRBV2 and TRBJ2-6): EPEVTQTPSHQVTQMGQEVILRCVPISNHLYFYWYRQILGQKVEFLVSFYNNEISEKSEIFDDQFSVERPDGSNFTLKIRSTKLEDSAMYFCASSESSGANVLTFGAGSRLTVL.

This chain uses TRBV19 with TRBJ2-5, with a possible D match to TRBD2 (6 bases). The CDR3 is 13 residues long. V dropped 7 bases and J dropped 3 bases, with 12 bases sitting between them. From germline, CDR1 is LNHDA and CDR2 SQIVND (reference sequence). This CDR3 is CASNVGGKETQYF. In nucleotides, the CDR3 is TGTGCCAGTAACGTTGGCGGGAAAGAGACCCAGTACTTC.

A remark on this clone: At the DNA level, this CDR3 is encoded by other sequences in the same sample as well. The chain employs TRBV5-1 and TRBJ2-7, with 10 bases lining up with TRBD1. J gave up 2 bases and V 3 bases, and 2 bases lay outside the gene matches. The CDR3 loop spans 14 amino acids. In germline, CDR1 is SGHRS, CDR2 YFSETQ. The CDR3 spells CASSSGQGAYEQYF. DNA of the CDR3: TGCGCCAGCAGCTCTGGACAGGGGGCCTACGAGCAGTACTTC.

CDR3 DNA sequence: TGTGCCAGTAGCCGGACAGTGAACTCTGGAAACACCATATATTTT. Its protein product is CASSRTVNSGNTIYF. V gene TRBV19 combines with J gene TRBJ1-3, with D maybe TRBD1 (6 bases). V was cut by 6 bases and J by 0 bases, with 12 bases left in between. Germline V CDR1 and CDR2: LNHDA, SQIVND (reference sequence). The CDR3 loop spans 15 amino acids.

CDR3 region: CASSLVPTGSYEQYF. CDR3 nucleotides: TGCGCCAGCAGCTTGGTACCGACAGGTTCCTACGAGCAGTACTTC. This chain links TRBV5-1 with TRBJ2-7; D may be TRBD1 (6 bases). V lost 0 bases and J lost 1, with 11 bases in between. CDR3 length: 15 amino acids. Germline CDR1 and CDR2: SGHRS and YFSETQ.

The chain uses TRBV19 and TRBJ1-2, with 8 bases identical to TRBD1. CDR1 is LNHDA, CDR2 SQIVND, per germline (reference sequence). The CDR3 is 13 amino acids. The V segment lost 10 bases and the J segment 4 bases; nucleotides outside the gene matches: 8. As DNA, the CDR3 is TGTGCCACACAGGGGGAAAGTTTCTATGGCTACACCTTC. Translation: CATQGESFYGYTF.

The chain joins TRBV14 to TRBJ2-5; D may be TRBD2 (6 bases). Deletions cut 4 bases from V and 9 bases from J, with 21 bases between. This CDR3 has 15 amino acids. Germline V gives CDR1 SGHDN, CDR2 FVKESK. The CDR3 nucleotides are TGTGCCAGCAGCCCCTCCCCGGAGGGATGGGTGGCCCAGTACTTC. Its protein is CASSPSPEGWVAQYF.

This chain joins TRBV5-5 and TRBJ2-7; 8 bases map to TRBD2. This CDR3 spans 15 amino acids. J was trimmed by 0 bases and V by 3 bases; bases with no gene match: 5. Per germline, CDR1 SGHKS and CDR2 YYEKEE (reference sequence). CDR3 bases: TGTGCCAGCAGCTGGGCGAGCGGGAGCTCCTACGAGCAGTACTTC. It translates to CASSWASGSSYEQYF.

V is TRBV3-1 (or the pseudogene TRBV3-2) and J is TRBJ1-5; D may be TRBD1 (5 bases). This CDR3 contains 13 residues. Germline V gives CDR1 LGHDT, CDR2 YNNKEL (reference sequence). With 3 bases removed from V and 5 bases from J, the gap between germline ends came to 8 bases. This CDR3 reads CASSQGGDQPQHF. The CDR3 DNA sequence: TGTGCCAGCAGCCAGGGGGGAGATCAGCCCCAGCATTTT.

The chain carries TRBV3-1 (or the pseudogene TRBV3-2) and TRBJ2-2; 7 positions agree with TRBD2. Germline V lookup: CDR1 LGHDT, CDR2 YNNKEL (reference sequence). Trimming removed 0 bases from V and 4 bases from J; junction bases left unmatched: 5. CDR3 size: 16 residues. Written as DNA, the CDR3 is TGTGCCAGCAGCCAAGAGCGGCTAGCGGTCACCGGGGAGCTGTTTTTT. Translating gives CASSQERLAVTGELFF.

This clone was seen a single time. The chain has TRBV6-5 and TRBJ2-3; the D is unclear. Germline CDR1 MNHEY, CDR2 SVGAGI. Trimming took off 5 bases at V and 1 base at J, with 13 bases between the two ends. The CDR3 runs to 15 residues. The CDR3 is CASSKTPFGTDTQYF. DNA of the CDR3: TGTGCCAGCAGTAAGACTCCATTCGGCACAGATACGCAGTATTTT.

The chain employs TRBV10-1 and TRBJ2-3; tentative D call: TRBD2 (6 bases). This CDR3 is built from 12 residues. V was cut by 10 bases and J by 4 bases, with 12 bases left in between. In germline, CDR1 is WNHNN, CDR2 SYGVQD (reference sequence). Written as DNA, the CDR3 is TGCGCCAACACTAGCCACCCAGATACGCAGTATTTT. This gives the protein CANTSHPDTQYF.

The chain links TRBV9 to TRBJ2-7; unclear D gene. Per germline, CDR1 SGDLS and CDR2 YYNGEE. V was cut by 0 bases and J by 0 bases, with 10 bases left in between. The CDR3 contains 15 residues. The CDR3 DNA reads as TGTGCCAGCAGCGTAGGAGGCGCAAGCTCCTACGAGCAGTACTTC. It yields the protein CASSVGGASSYEQYF.

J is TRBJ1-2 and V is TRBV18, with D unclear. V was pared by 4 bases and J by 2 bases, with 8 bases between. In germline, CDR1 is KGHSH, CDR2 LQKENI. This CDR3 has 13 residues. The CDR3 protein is CASSRGSNYGYTF. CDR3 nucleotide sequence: TGTGCCAGCTCACGAGGGTCAAACTATGGCTACACCTTC.

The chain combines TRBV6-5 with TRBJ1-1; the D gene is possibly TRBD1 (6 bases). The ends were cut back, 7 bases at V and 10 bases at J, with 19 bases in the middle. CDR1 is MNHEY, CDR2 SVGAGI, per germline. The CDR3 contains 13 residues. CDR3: CASKEDSERRAFF. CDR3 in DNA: TGTGCCAGCAAAGAGGACAGCGAAAGGCGAGCTTTCTTT.